The source of this T cell receptor (beta chain) is a study of blood T cell repertoires in COVID-19. Study-level background: T cells, B-cell-depleted T cells, or PBMCs supplied cDNA or gDNA.

How the authors handled the data: Reference gene primer amplification yielded estimated nucleated cell counts. Sequenced by immunoSEQ multiplex PCR; TCRdb stores in-frame clones only, minus some. That table gives V, J and clone size, and the DNA gave D and trimming. The sample has approximately 90,000 clones; around nine tenths are singletons. V was clipped by 4 bases and J by 2 bases, with 8 bases between them. The CDR3 totals 13 residues. Germline values: CDR1 MGHDK, CDR2 SYGVNS. The specimen sequenced was peripheral blood. This receptor was identified in a man in his sixties with acute or convalescent COVID-19. This sequence joins TRBV25-1 and TRBJ2-5; D might be TRBD1 (5 bases). The CDR3 DNA reads as TGTGCCAGCAGTGGACAGCTACAAGAGACCCAGTACTTC. Translated: CASSGQLQETQYF.